Below, 22 T cell receptor beta chains from the same sample are listed, as sequenced in a study of OX40 agonist ivuxolimab in advanced cancers. This table comes from immunoSEQ multiplex PCR, and its TCRdb copy is limited to in-frame clones, with some not included. The sample holds about 78,000 clones, 92% seen once. The material was CD4+ or CD8+ T cells sorted from blood, obtained in a trial of the OX40 agonist ivuxolimab. The source is an adult with an advanced solid tumor such as melanoma, head and neck, liver or kidney cancer.

This chain uses TRBV6-4 with TRBJ2-7; maybe TRBD1 (6 bases). CDR1 is MRHNA and CDR2 is SNTAGT in the germline V gene. The CDR3 runs to 13 residues. V was cut by 6 bases and J by 3 bases, with 12 bases left in between. Here the CDR3 DNA reads TGTGCCAGCAGCCGGGACATTTACTACGAGCAGTACTTC. It translates to CASSRDIYYEQYF.

The chain carries TRBV9 and TRBJ1-1, with D perhaps TRBD1 (5 bases). There are 13 residues in the CDR3. CDR1 is SGDLS and CDR2 is YYNGEE in the germline V gene. The ends were cut back, 3 bases at V and 2 bases at J, with 8 bases in the middle. The CDR3 spells CASSADINTEAFF. In DNA, the CDR3 is TGTGCCAGCAGCGCGGACATTAACACTGAAGCTTTCTTT.

The chain links TRBV14 to TRBJ1-5; unclear D gene. Deletions cut 0 bases from V and 4 bases from J, with 4 bases between. In germline, CDR1 is SGHDN, CDR2 FVKESK. The CDR3 is 13 residues long. The CDR3 is CASSQDGNQPQHF. The CDR3 nucleotides read TGTGCCAGCAGCCAAGACGGTAATCAGCCCCAGCATTTT.

The chain carries TRBV6-1 and TRBJ1-2, with TRBD1 matching 10 bases. The CDR3 loop spans 15 amino acids. Germline assignment: CDR1 MNHNS and CDR2 SASEGT. Trimming at V came to 5 bases and at J to 4 bases, leaving 7 bases not matched to a gene. The DNA of the CDR3 is TGTGCCAGCAGTCAGCGGACAGGGGGAAGCTATGGCTACACCTTC. Amino acid sequence: CASSQRTGGSYGYTF.

This chain links TRBV11-2 with TRBJ2-3; D gene unclear. The CDR3 runs to 12 residues. V shed 5 bases and J shed 10 bases, with 13 bases lying between them. The germline V gene encodes CDR1 SGHAT and CDR2 FQNNGV. CDR3 amino acids: CASSHWASAQYF. CDR3 coding DNA: TGTGCCAGCAGCCATTGGGCCAGTGCGCAGTATTTT.

This rearrangement joins TRBV2 to TRBJ1-2; TRBD1 agrees at 10 bases. CDR1 and CDR2 (germline): SNHLY, FYNNEI. The CDR3 covers 15 residues. J lost 4 bases, V lost 5 bases, and 7 bases had no gene match. The CDR3 DNA sequence: TGTGCCAGCAGTAAAGGACAGGGGGGATCCTATGGCTACACCTTC. It yields the protein CASSKGQGGSYGYTF.

The chain carries TRBV19 and TRBJ1-5; D gene uncertain. The CDR3 runs 15 residues. Germline CDR1 and CDR2: LNHDA and SQIVND (reference sequence). V lost 2 bases to trimming and J lost 7 bases, with 15 bases between them. Here the CDR3 reads CASSIYRREGQPQHF. The CDR3 nucleotides are TGTGCCAGTAGTATATATCGGAGGGAAGGCCAGCCCCAGCATTTT. The whole variable domain, remainder taken from reference TRBV19 and TRBJ1-5, is DGGITQSPKYLFRKEGQNVTLSCEQNLNHDAMYWYRQDPGQGLRLIYYSQIVNDFQKGDIAEGYSVSREKKESFPLTVTSAQKNPTAFYLCASSIYRREGQPQHFGDGTRLSIL.

The chain recombines TRBV18 with TRBJ1-3; no reliable D call. The CDR3 extends over 15 amino acids. Trimming took 0 bases from V and 0 from J, leaving 6 bases between them. The germline CDR1 and CDR2 sequences are KGHSH and LQKENI. This CDR3 reads CASSPPGISGNTIYF. The CDR3 DNA sequence: TGTGCCAGCTCACCACCGGGGATCTCTGGAAACACCATATATTTT. Full variable domain (rest looked up from reference TRBV18 and TRBJ1-3): NAGVMQNPRHLVRRRGQEARLRCSPMKGHSHVYWYRQLPEEGLKFMVYLQKENIIDESGMPKERFSAEFPKEGPSILRIQQVVRGDSAAYFCASSPPGISGNTIYFGEGSWLTVV.

This chain joins TRBV29-1 and TRBJ2-1; D gene unclear. V was clipped by 3 bases and J by 6 bases, with 9 bases between them. Looked up from germline, CDR1 is SQVTM and CDR2 is ANQGSEA. There are 12 residues in the CDR3. DNA for the CDR3: TGCAGCGTTGACGTCCCTTCCAATGAGCAGTTCTTC. Its protein product is CSVDVPSNEQFF.

The chain couples TRBV6-1 to TRBJ1-2, with D uncertain. The CDR3 sequence is 13 residues long. Trimming removed 1 base at V and 3 bases at J, with 6 bases between. CDR1 MNHNS and CDR2 SASEGT come from the germline V gene. CDR3 bases: TGTGCCAGCAGTGAAGGGTCAGACTATGGCTACACCTTC. Its translation: CASSEGSDYGYTF.

On this clone: Other DNA sequences in the sample encode the same CDR3. The CDR3 reads CASSLAGTSQETQYF. DNA for the CDR3: TGCGCCAGCAGCTTGGCCGGGACCAGCCAAGAGACCCAGTACTTC. J is TRBJ2-5 and V is TRBV5-1, with D tentatively TRBD1 or TRBD2 (5 bases each). Germline V CDR1 and CDR2: SGHRS, YFSETQ. There are 15 residues in the CDR3. Trimming stripped 0 bases from V and 1 base from J, with 10 bases between.

The V gene is TRBV7-9, the J gene TRBJ1-2; the D is unclear. Germline CDR1 SEHNR, CDR2 FQNEAQ (reference sequence). The CDR3 totals 14 residues. V lost 7 bases and J 7 bases, leaving 19 bases between the germline ends. CDR3 sequence: CASTPGYGSGGYTF. In DNA form, the CDR3 reads TGTGCCAGCACCCCGGGCTACGGGTCTGGTGGCTACACCTTC.

The chain employs TRBV18 and TRBJ2-7; D unclear. This CDR3 has 14 amino acids. Trimming stripped 2 bases from V and 2 bases from J, with 10 bases between. Germline values: CDR1 KGHSH, CDR2 LQKENI. CDR3 amino acids: CASSPGPPPYEQYF. The CDR3, as DNA: TGTGCCAGCTCACCAGGACCTCCCCCCTACGAGCAGTACTTC.

The chain joins TRBV4-1 to TRBJ2-5, with 11 bases identical to TRBD2. The trim removed 1 base at V and 0 bases at J, leaving 4 bases unmatched. In germline, CDR1 is MGHRA, CDR2 YSYEKL. The CDR3 is made up of 17 amino acids. The CDR3 loop is CASSQGLAGLYQETQYF. The CDR3 DNA follows: TGCGCCAGCAGCCAAGGACTAGCGGGGCTGTACCAAGAGACCCAGTACTTC.

This chain uses TRBV18 with TRBJ2-5, with no clear D. The CDR3 runs 12 residues. V gave up 6 bases and J gave up 2 bases, with 7 bases separating them. CDR1 and CDR2 from the germline V gene are KGHSH and LQKENI. CDR3 bases: TGTGCCAGCTCCGACCAGCAAGAGACCCAGTACTTC. Amino acids: CASSDQQETQYF.

The genes are TRBV28 and TRBJ1-5; TRBD1 aligns across 9 bases. CDR1 is MDHEN and CDR2 is SYDVKM in the germline V gene. Losses at the gene ends were 9 bases for V and 7 bases for J; bases not matched to a gene: 10. CDR3 size: 14 residues. The CDR3 region is CASTGGVGWQPQHF. As DNA, the CDR3 is TGTGCCAGTACAGGGGGCGTGGGGTGGCAGCCCCAGCATTTT.

This clone was counted only a few times. The conserved phenylalanine or tryptophan normally closing the CDR3 is absent here, so this likely arose from a read error. No DNA is shown, since the ends of the CDR3 on it are uncertain; the CDR3 is the one TCRdb lists. The chain is built from TRBV29-1 and TRBJ1-1; the D call TRBD1 from the table was never checked on the DNA. The CDR3 has 8 amino acids, counting both end residues. From germline, CDR1 is SQVTM and CDR2 ANQGSEA. The CDR3 spells CSKGQKAS.

The rearrangement joins TRBV5-4 to TRBJ1-2; no clear D gene. V lost 0 bases and J lost 1, with 4 bases in between. The germline V gene encodes CDR1 SGHNT and CDR2 YYREEE (reference sequence). There are 13 residues in the CDR3. The CDR3 bases are TGTGCCAGCAGCTTGGGAGGTAACTATGGCTACACCTTC. This translates into CASSLGGNYGYTF. Using reference TRBV5-4 and TRBJ1-2 for the parts outside the CDR3, the full variable domain is ETGVTQSPTHLIKTRGQQVTLRCSSQSGHNTVSWYQQALGQGPQFIFQYYREEENGRGNFPPRFSGLQFPNYSSELNVNALELDDSALYLCASSLGGNYGYTFGSGTRLTVV.

The V and J genes are TRBV6-1 and TRBJ1-4; TRBD1 matches 7 bases. This CDR3 contains 15 residues. Germline V gene data show CDR1 as MNHNS and CDR2 as SASEGT. The V and J ends lost 8 bases and 5 bases, in that order; junction bases with no gene match: 11. CDR3 protein: CASRPGTARNEKLFF. The CDR3 DNA reads TGTGCCAGCCGTCCTGGGACAGCACGAAATGAAAAACTGTTTTTT.

The CDR3 sequence: CSAEGDTQYF. The CDR3 region has the DNA TGCAGTGCTGAGGGGGATACGCAGTATTTT. The chain recombines TRBV20-1 with TRBJ2-3, with D perhaps assigned TRBD1 or TRBD2 (5 bases each). V lost 5 bases and J 6 bases, leaving 6 bases between the germline ends. There are 10 residues in the CDR3. Germline CDR1 reads DFQATT; CDR2 reads SNEGSKA (reference sequence).

J is TRBJ2-7 and V is TRBV6-4; D might be TRBD1 or TRBD2, each matching 5 bases. The CDR3 loop spans 11 amino acids. The V end was cut by 3 bases, the J end by 7 bases, with 7 bases between. From germline, CDR1 is MRHNA and CDR2 SNTAGT. In nucleotides, the CDR3 is TGTGCCAGCAGTGATTGGGGGGAGCAGTACTTC. This sequence encodes CASSDWGEQYF.

The V gene is TRBV5-5, the J gene TRBJ2-7; the D is unclear. The CDR3 extends over 16 amino acids. The germline V and J ends were trimmed by 3 bases and 0 bases, with 16 bases remaining between them. CDR1 and CDR2 (germline): SGHKS, YYEKEE (reference sequence). This CDR3 is CASSYGPGQASYEQYF. In nucleotides, the CDR3 is TGTGCCAGCAGCTACGGTCCGGGTCAGGCCTCCTACGAGCAGTACTTC.